These T cell receptor beta chains were read from a single sample in a study of T cells in Graves' hyperthyroidism and ophthalmopathy. TCRdb used MiXCR to reprocess the multiplex PCR reads, holding one entry per CDR3 protein. The sample contains roughly 640,000 distinct CDR3 sequences, roughly 16% of which appear only once. The sequenced material came from blood. The receptor source for this set is a woman aged 40 to 50 with Graves' ophthalmopathy. Both conserved end residues are part of each CDR3. D genes are given only for firm matches. Only part of the rows carry a size: once, few, many, or a class if the clone is expanded.

V gene	clone size	J gene	D gene	CDR3 protein	CDR3 DNA
TRBV6-1	many	TRBJ1-1	.	CASSPSSRGNTEAFF	TGTGCCAGCAGCCCCTCGAGCAGGGGGAACACTGAAGCTTTCTTT
TRBV28	few	TRBJ2-6	TRBD1	CASSQGTVRIGANVLTF	TGTGCCAGCAGTCAAGGGACAGTCCGCATCGGGGCCAACGTCCTGACTTTC
TRBV5-8	many	TRBJ2-3	TRBD1	CASTPHGTGLFGLSTDTQYF	TGTGCCAGCACCCCTCATGGGACAGGGTTATTTGGGCTCTCCACAGATACGCAGTATTTT
TRBV5-5	.	TRBJ1-4	.	CASSSQPGLNEKLFF	TGTGCCAGCAGTTCCCAGCCCGGTCTAAATGAAAAACTGTTTTTT
TRBV2	many	TRBJ2-1	.	CASSAHTNNNEQFF	TGTGCCAGCAGTGCCCACACAAACAACAATGAGCAGTTCTTC
TRBV7-3	many	TRBJ2-3	.	CASSSSVGNTQYF	TGTGCCAGCAGCTCATCGGTAGGGAATACGCAGTATTTT
TRBV11-2	many	TRBJ2-1	.	CASSFTTGVGDNEQFF	TGTGCCAGCAGCTTTACGACGGGAGTGGGGGACAATGAGCAGTTCTTC
TRBV20-1	many	TRBJ1-4	.	CAAGRGSVSTNEKLFF	TGCGCGGCGGGACGGGGGAGTGTCTCAACTAATGAAAAACTGTTTTTT
TRBV3-1	.	TRBJ2-6	.	CASSQGGGATGANVLTF	TGTGCCAGCAGCCAAGGAGGTGGGGCCACTGGGGCCAACGTCCTGACTTTC
TRBV12-3/TRBV12-4	.	TRBJ1-1	.	CASSTGTGVAFF	TGTGCCAGCAGTACAGGGACGGGGGTAGCTTTCTTT
TRBV6-2/TRBV6-3	many	TRBJ2-5	TRBD2	CASSYVGLAGKETQYF	TGTGCCAGCAGTTACGTGGGACTAGCGGGGAAGGAGACCCAGTACTTC
TRBV3-1	many	TRBJ2-3	.	CASSQGFGQGGDTQYF	TGTGCCAGCAGCCAAGGCTTTGGTCAGGGTGGAGATACGCAGTATTTT
TRBV19	few	TRBJ2-3	.	CASSPGSPADTQYF	TGTGCCAGTAGCCCCGGGAGCCCTGCAGATACGCAGTATTTT
TRBV20-1	once	TRBJ1-1	TRBD1	CSASQGDRAMNTEAFF	TGCAGTGCTAGCCAGGGGGACAGGGCCATGAACACTGAAGCTTTCTTT
TRBV20-1	many	TRBJ2-3	TRBD2	CSASREGLTDTQYF	TGCAGTGCCTCGCGGGAGGGGTTGACAGATACGCAGTATTTT
TRBV28	many	TRBJ2-7	.	CASTRDNPPYEQYF	TGTGCCAGCACCCGGGACAACCCACCCTACGAGCAGTACTTC
TRBV5-1	few	TRBJ1-4	.	CASSLEGASGEKLFF	TGCGCCAGCAGCTTGGAAGGAGCCTCTGGGGAAAAACTGTTTTTT
TRBV5-1	few	TRBJ1-1	TRBD1	CASSLTGDPNTEAFF	TGCGCCAGCAGCCTAACAGGGGACCCGAACACTGAAGCTTTCTTT
TRBV2	many	TRBJ2-5	TRBD2	CASSRRGGVVGETQYF	TGTGCCAGCAGCAGGCGGGGGGGTGTCGTAGGAGAGACCCAGTACTTC
TRBV24-1	many	TRBJ2-6	TRBD1	CATSDRDRGLTLSGANVLTF	TGTGCCACCAGTGATAGGGACAGGGGGCTCACCCTCTCTGGGGCCAACGTCCTGACTTTC
TRBV5-1	.	TRBJ2-1	.	CASSLQGDDEQFF	TGCGCCAGCAGCTTGCAGGGAGACGATGAGCAGTTCTTC
TRBV7-9	.	TRBJ2-7	.	CASSLGMTAGDEQYF	TGTGCCAGCAGCCTGGGGATGACAGCTGGTGACGAGCAGTACTTC
TRBV7-9	few	TRBJ1-1	.	CASSLGDTANTEAFF	TGTGCCAGCAGCTTAGGGGACACCGCGAACACTGAAGCTTTCTTT
TRBV18	.	TRBJ1-2	.	CASSPQGIDGYTF	TGTGCCAGCTCACCACAGGGGATTGACGGCTACACCTTC
TRBV11-1	many	TRBJ2-1	TRBD2	CASSSPGLAGNEQFF	TGTGCCAGCAGCTCCCCGGGACTAGCGGGGAATGAGCAGTTCTTC
TRBV2	many	TRBJ2-3	.	CASSRIAHADTQYF	TGTGCCAGCAGCCGAATCGCGCACGCAGATACGCAGTATTTT
TRBV12-3/TRBV12-4	many	TRBJ2-5	TRBD1	CASSLGQGPETQYF	TGTGCCAGCAGTTTAGGACAGGGACCAGAGACCCAGTACTTC
TRBV18	few	TRBJ2-7	TRBD2	CASSPIPGLAGSYEQYF	TGTGCCAGCTCACCAATACCGGGACTAGCGGGTTCCTACGAGCAGTACTTC
TRBV11-2	many	TRBJ1-6	TRBD1	CASSLTGDVTDSPLHF	TGTGCCAGCAGCCTTACAGGGGATGTTACGGATTCACCCCTCCACTTT
TRBV6-1	many	TRBJ2-1	.	CASRTSSSYNEQFF	TGTGCCAGCAGGACTTCGAGCTCCTACAATGAGCAGTTCTTC
TRBV10-1	.	TRBJ2-3	TRBD2	CAIAGPGRGDTQYF	TGCGCCATCGCCGGGCCTGGGAGGGGAGATACGCAGTATTTT
TRBV28	many	TRBJ2-7	.	CASSPAEFSYEQYF	TGTGCCAGCAGCCCAGCGGAGTTCTCCTACGAGCAGTACTTC
TRBV2	many	TRBJ1-2	.	CASSGTPGEGYTF	TGTGCCAGCAGCGGGACACCCGGAGAGGGCTACACCTTC
TRBV20-1	many	TRBJ1-1	.	CSSFDSRHTEAFF	TGCAGTTCGTTTGATTCCCGACACACTGAAGCTTTCTTT
TRBV5-1	.	TRBJ1-5	.	CASSLNGGREPQHF	TGCGCCAGCAGCCTAAATGGGGGTCGGGAGCCCCAGCATTTT
TRBV9	.	TRBJ2-1	TRBD2	CASSVGSSGLNEQFF	TGTGCCAGCAGCGTAGGGTCTAGCGGGTTGAATGAGCAGTTCTTC
TRBV11-1	few	TRBJ2-5	TRBD2	CASSLSGGPPETQYF	TGTGCCAGCAGCTTAAGCGGGGGCCCTCCCGAGACCCAGTACTTC
TRBV12-3/TRBV12-4	many	TRBJ2-2	.	CASSRDILAGELFF	TGTGCCAGCAGCCGGGACATTCTAGCTGGGGAGCTGTTTTTT
TRBV11-1	few	TRBJ1-6	.	CASSQSTGGSTYNSPLHF	TGTGCCAGCAGCCAATCAACGGGGGGCAGCACCTATAATTCACCCCTCCACTTT
TRBV20-1	few	TRBJ2-5	TRBD2	CSARALASGGGQETQYF	TGCAGTGCTAGAGCCCTAGCTAGCGGGGGGGGCCAAGAGACCCAGTACTTC
TRBV6-1	.	TRBJ2-3	.	CASSSDAGGRTDTQYF	TGTGCCAGCAGCAGCGACGCCGGGGGTCGCACAGATACGCAGTATTTT
TRBV29-1	.	TRBJ2-7	.	CSAAQEGAPRYEQYF	TGCAGCGCAGCCCAGGAGGGGGCTCCTCGGTACGAGCAGTACTTC
TRBV20-1	.	TRBJ2-3	.	CSASPGIDLPQYF	TGCAGTGCCTCCCCGGGGATAGATCTACCGCAGTATTTT
TRBV5-1	few	TRBJ2-3	.	CASSLADYTDTQYF	TGCGCCAGCAGCTTGGCCGACTACACAGATACGCAGTATTTT
TRBV19	once	TRBJ2-3	.	CASSSGGRGTQYF	TGTGCCAGTAGCTCCGGGGGGCGGGGGACGCAGTATTTT
TRBV28	many	TRBJ2-2	.	CASRGGTGELFF	TGTGCCAGCAGAGGGGGCACCGGGGAGCTGTTTTTT
TRBV12-3/TRBV12-4	few	TRBJ2-4	TRBD2	CASRLAGGAKNIQYF	TGTGCCAGCAGGCTAGCGGGAGGCGCCAAAAACATTCAGTACTTC
TRBV6-2/TRBV6-3	.	TRBJ2-4	.	CASSYSGSIQYF	TGTGCCAGCAGTTACTCAGGGTCCATTCAGTACTTC
TRBV27	many	TRBJ1-2	TRBD1	CASSSGQGDGYTF	TGTGCCAGCAGTTCGGGACAGGGGGATGGCTACACCTTC
TRBV5-4	few	TRBJ2-2	.	CASRPPGSSDTGELFF	TGTGCCAGCAGACCGCCAGGGTCGTCGGACACCGGGGAGCTGTTTTTT
TRBV28	.	TRBJ1-1	TRBD1	CASQNQGRGAFF	TGTGCCAGCCAAAACCAGGGCAGGGGGGCTTTCTTT
TRBV7-9	few	TRBJ1-3	.	CASSLGLGPGGNTIYF	TGTGCCAGCAGCTTAGGACTGGGTCCTGGAGGTAACACCATATATTTT
TRBV12-3/TRBV12-4	many	TRBJ2-2	TRBD1	CASTPQGQGNTGELFF	TGTGCCAGCACCCCTCAGGGACAGGGGAACACCGGGGAGCTGTTTTTT
TRBV4-1	.	TRBJ1-5	TRBD1	CAGSQEDRGYQPQHF	TGCGCCGGCAGCCAAGAGGACAGGGGTTATCAGCCCCAGCATTTT
TRBV27	.	TRBJ2-5	.	CASSPGRGREYQETQYF	TGTGCCAGCAGTCCAGGGAGAGGCCGAGAGTACCAAGAGACCCAGTACTTC
TRBV15	.	TRBJ2-2	TRBD1	CATSTSDRAETTGELFF	TGTGCCACCAGCACCTCGGACAGGGCCGAGACCACCGGGGAGCTGTTTTTT
TRBV7-9	many	TRBJ2-7	TRBD1	CASSPRRGPNEQYF	TGTGCCAGCAGCCCCCGCAGGGGGCCCAACGAGCAGTACTTC
TRBV28	many	TRBJ2-1	TRBD2	CASSRTSGRERSEQFF	TGTGCCAGCAGCAGGACTAGCGGGAGAGAACGGAGTGAGCAGTTCTTC
TRBV7-9	.	TRBJ2-3	.	CASSSGPEDTDTQYF	TGTGCCAGCAGCTCGGGACCTGAGGACACAGATACGCAGTATTTT